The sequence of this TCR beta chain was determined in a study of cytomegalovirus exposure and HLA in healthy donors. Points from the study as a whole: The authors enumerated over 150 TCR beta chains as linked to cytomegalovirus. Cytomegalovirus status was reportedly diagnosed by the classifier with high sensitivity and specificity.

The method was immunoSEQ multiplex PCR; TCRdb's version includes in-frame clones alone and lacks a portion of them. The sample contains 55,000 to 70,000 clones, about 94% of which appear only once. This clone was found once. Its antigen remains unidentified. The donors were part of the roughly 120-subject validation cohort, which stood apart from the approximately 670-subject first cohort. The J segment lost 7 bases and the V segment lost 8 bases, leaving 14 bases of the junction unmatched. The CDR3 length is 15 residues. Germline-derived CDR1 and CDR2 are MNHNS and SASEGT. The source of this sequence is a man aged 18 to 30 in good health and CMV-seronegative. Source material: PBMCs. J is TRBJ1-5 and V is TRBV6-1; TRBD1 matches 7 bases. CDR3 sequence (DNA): TGTGCCAGCGGGGACAGACAGGGTGTCACCCAGCCCCAGCATTTT. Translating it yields CASGDRQGVTQPQHF.